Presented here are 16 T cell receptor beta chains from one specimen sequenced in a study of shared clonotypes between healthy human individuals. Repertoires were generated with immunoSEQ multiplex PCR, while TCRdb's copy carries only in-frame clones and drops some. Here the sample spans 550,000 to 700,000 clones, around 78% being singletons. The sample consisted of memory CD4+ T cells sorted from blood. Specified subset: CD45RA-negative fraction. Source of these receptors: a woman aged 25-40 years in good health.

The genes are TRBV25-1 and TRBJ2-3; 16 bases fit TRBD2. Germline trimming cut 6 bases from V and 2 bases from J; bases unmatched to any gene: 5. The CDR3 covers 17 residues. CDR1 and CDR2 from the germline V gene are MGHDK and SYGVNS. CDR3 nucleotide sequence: TGTGCCAGCAGACCCGGGACTAGCGGGAGGGACACAGATACGCAGTATTTT. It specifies CASRPGTSGRDTDTQYF.

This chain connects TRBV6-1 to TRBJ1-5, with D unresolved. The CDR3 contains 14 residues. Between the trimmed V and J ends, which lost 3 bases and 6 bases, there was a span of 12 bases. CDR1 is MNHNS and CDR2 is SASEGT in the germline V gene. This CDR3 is CASSEAGWGQPQHF. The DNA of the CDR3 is TGTGCCAGCAGTGAGGCCGGGTGGGGTCAGCCCCAGCATTTT.

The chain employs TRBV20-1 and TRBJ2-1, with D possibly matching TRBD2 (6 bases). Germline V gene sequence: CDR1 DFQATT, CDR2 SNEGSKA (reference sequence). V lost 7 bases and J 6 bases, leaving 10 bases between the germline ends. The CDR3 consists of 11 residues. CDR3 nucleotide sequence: TGCAGTGGGCTAGCGTTCAATGAGCAGTTCTTC. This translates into CSGLAFNEQFF.

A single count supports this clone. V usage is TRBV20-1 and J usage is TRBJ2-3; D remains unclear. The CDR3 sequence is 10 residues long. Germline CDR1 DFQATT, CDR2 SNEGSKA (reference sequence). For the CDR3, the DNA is TGCGCGTGGGGTATGGATACGCAGTATTTT. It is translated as CAWGMDTQYF.

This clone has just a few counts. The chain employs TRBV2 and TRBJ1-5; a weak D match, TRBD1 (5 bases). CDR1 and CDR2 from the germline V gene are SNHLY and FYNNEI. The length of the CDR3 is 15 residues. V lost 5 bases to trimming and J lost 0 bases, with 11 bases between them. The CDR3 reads CASSLGGYSNQPQHF. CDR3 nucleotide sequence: TGTGCCAGCAGTCTTGGGGGTTATAGCAATCAGCCCCAGCATTTT.

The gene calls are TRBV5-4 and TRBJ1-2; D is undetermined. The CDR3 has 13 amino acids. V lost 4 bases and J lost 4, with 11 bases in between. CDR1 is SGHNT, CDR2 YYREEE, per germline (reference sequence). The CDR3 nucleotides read TGTGCCAGCAGCCCCGGGGATTTCTATGGCTACACCTTC. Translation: CASSPGDFYGYTF. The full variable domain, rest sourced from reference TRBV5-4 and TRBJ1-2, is ETGVTQSPTHLIKTRGQQVTLRCSSQSGHNTVSWYQQALGQGPQFIFQYYREEENGRGNFPPRFSGLQFPNYSSELNVNALELDDSALYLCASSPGDFYGYTFGSGTRLTVV.

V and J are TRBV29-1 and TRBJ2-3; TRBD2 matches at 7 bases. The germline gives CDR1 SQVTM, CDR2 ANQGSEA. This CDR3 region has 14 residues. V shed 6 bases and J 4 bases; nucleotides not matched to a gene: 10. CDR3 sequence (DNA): TGCAGCGTCCGAGCGGGGCTGCACTCAGATACGCAGTATTTT. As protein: CSVRAGLHSDTQYF.

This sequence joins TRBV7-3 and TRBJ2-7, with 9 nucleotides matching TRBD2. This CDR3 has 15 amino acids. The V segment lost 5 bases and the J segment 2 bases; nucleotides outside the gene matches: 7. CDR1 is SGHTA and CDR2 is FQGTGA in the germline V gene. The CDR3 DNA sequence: TGTGCCAGCAGCCTCATAGCGGGAGAGGCCTACGAGCAGTACTTC. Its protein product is CASSLIAGEAYEQYF.

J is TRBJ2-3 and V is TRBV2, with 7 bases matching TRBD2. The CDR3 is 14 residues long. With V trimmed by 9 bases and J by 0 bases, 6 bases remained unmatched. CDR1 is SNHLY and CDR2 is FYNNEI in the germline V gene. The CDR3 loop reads CARGRRESTDTQYF. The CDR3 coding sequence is TGTGCCAGGGGTCGGCGGGAGAGCACAGATACGCAGTATTTT.

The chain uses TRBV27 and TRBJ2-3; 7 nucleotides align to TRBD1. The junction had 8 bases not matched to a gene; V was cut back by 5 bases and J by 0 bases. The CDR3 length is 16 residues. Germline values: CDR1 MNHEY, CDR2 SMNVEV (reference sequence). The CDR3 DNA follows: TGTGCCAGCAGTCCGACAGGGTTAAGTAGCACAGATACGCAGTATTTT. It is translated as CASSPTGLSSTDTQYF.

The CDR3 region is CASSLGRTTGELFF. The CDR3, as DNA: TGTGCCAGCAGCTTAGGAAGAACGACCGGGGAGCTGTTTTTT. The chain uses TRBV11-3 and TRBJ2-2; D not resolved. Germline CDR1 SGHNT, CDR2 YENEEA. The V end was cut by 1 base, the J end by 5 bases, with 8 bases between. This CDR3 is built from 14 residues. The variable domain in full, with the rest retrieved from reference TRBV11-3 and TRBJ2-2, is EAGVVQSPRYKIIEKKQPVAFWCNPISGHNTLYWYLQNLGQGPELLIRYENEEAVDDSQLPKDRFSAERLKGVDSTLKIQPAELGDSAVYLCASSLGRTTGELFFGEGSRLTVL.

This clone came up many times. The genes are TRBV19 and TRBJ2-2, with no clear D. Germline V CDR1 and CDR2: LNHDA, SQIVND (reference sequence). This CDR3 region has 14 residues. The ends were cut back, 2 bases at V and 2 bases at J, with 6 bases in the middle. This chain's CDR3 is CASSIIVNTGELFF. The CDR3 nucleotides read TGTGCCAGTAGTATAATCGTTAACACCGGGGAGCTGTTTTTT. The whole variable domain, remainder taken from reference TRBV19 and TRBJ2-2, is DGGITQSPKYLFRKEGQNVTLSCEQNLNHDAMYWYRQDPGQGLRLIYYSQIVNDFQKGDIAEGYSVSREKKESFPLTVTSAQKNPTAFYLCASSIIVNTGELFFGEGSRLTVL.

The CDR3 is CSVDTYNEQFF. DNA for the CDR3: TGCAGCGTTGATACCTACAATGAGCAGTTCTTC. The chain combines TRBV29-1 with TRBJ2-1; unclear D gene. The CDR3 length is 11 residues. Germline V gives CDR1 SQVTM, CDR2 ANQGSEA. V lost 3 bases to trimming and J lost 2 bases, with 2 bases between them.

CDR3 protein: CALGPGGASTGELFF. The CDR3 nucleotides are TGTGCCTTGGGACCCGGCGGGGCCAGCACCGGGGAGCTGTTTTTT. The J gene is TRBJ2-2, the V gene TRBV30; possible D gene TRBD2, 6 bases. Germline V gene data show CDR1 as GTSNPN and CDR2 as SVGIG (reference sequence). V dropped 7 bases and J dropped 4 bases, with 19 bases sitting between them. CDR3 length: 15 residues.

CDR3: CASSLVATSGYNEQFF. The DNA for the CDR3 is TGTGCCAGCAGCTTAGTGGCGACTAGTGGCTACAATGAGCAGTTCTTC. The chain joins TRBV11-2 to TRBJ2-1; perhaps TRBD2 as D (6 bases). Germline V gene lookup returns CDR1 SGHAT and CDR2 FQNNGV. Trimming left V 1 base short and J 3 bases short, with 13 bases between. This CDR3 is built from 16 residues.

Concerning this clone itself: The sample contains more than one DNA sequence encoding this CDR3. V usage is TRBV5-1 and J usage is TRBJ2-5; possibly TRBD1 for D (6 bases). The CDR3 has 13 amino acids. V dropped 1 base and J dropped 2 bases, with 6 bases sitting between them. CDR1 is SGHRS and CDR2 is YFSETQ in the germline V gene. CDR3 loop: CASSLRGQETQYF. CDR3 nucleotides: TGCGCCAGCAGCTTGAGGGGGCAAGAGACCCAGTACTTC.